The TCR beta chain under discussion was sequenced for a study of technical replicates of blood from a few donors. Assay: immunoSEQ multiplex PCR; the TCRdb copy retains only in-frame clones and omits some. Of tens of thousands of clones in the sample, around 94% were seen once. Germline CDR1 ENHRY, CDR2 SYGVKD. The V gene lost 0 bases and the J gene lost 4 bases, with 9 bases spanning the gap. The CDR3 has 14 residues. The sequence was obtained from a human donor in good health. J is TRBJ2-5 and V is TRBV10-3; the D gene is possibly TRBD2 (5 bases). What was sequenced was T cells isolated from PBMCs. The DNA for the CDR3 is TGTGCCATCAGTGAGTCTGCAGGAGGAGAGACCCAGTACTTC. Translating gives CAISESAGGETQYF.